The clone carrying this TCR beta chain was recorded a few times. Its cognate antigen is unknown. The data stem from a study of T cells in Graves' hyperthyroidism and ophthalmopathy. Points from the study as a whole: Researchers found most expanded thyroid clonotypes above 0.001 in blood as well.

V lost 1 base to trimming and J lost 3 bases, with 10 bases between them. The germline V gene encodes CDR1 KGHSH and CDR2 LQKENI. The CDR3 extends over 14 amino acids. Researchers amplified the TCR beta CDR3 regions from RNA transcripts. First-round RT-PCR of the TCR CDR3 relied on the HTBI primer set. From the multiplex PCR reads, TCRdb called clonotypes with MiXCR, one entry per CDR3 protein. The sample lists 270,000 or so distinct CDR3 sequences; around 15% were seen once. Uncontrolled infection, other autoimmune disease, pregnancy or lactation disqualified patients from enrolment. Thyroid ultrasound, orbital computed tomography, clinical symptoms, and serum thyroxine and TRAb underpinned diagnoses.

Sequencing was done on a sample of blood. V is TRBV18 and J is TRBJ2-7; no definite D call. This receptor was identified in a woman between 45 and 65 years old with Graves' hyperthyroidism that later progressed to Graves' ophthalmopathy. CDR3 residues: CASSPQGNVYEQYF. Here the CDR3 DNA reads TGTGCCAGCTCACCACAGGGTAACGTCTACGAGCAGTACTTC.